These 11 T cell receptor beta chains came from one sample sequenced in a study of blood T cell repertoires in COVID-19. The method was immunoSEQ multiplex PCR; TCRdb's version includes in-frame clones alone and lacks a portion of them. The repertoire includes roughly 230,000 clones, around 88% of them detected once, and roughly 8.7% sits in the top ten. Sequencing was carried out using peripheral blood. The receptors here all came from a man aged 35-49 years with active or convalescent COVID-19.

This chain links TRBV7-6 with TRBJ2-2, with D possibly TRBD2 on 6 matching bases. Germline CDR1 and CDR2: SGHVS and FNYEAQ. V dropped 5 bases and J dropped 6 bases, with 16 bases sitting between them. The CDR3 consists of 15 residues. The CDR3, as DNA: TGTGCCAGCAGCGAGACTAGGGAGGCTGCCGGGGAGCTGTTTTTT. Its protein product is CASSETREAAGELFF. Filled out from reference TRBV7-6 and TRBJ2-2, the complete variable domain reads GAGVSQSPRYKVTKRGQDVALRCDPISGHVSLYWYRQALGQGPEFLTYFNYEAQQDKSGLPNDRFSAERPEGSISTLTIQRTEQRDSAMYRCASSETREAAGELFFGEGSRLTVL.

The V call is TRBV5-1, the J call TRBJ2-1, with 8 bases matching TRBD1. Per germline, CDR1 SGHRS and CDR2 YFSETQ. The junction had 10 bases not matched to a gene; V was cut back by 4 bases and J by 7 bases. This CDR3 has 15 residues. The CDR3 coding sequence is TGCGCCAGCAGCGACCGACAGGGGTCAGCAAATGAGCAGTTCTTC. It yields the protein CASSDRQGSANEQFF.

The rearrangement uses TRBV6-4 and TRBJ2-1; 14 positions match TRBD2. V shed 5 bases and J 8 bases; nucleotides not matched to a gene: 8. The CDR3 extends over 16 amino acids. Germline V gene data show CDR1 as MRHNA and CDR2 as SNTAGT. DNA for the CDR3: TGTGCCAGCAGTCCCCGACTAGCGGGAGGGCCCCATGAGCAGTTCTTC. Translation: CASSPRLAGGPHEQFF.

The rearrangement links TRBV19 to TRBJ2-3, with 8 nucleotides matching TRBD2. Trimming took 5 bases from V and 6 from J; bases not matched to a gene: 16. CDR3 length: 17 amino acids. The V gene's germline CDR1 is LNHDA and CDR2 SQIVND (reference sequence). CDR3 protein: CASSSRGGAGTMDTQYF. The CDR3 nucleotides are TGTGCCAGTAGTTCCCGGGGGGGCGCGGGGACTATGGATACGCAGTATTTT. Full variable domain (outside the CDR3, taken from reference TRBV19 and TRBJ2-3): DGGITQSPKYLFRKEGQNVTLSCEQNLNHDAMYWYRQDPGQGLRLIYYSQIVNDFQKGDIAEGYSVSREKKESFPLTVTSAQKNPTAFYLCASSSRGGAGTMDTQYFGPGTRLTVL.

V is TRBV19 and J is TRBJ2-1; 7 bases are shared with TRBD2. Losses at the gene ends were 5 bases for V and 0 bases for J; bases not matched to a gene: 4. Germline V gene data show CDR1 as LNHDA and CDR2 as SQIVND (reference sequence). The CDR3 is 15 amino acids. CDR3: CASSPSGSSYNEQFF. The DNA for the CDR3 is TGTGCCAGTAGTCCTAGCGGTAGCTCCTACAATGAGCAGTTCTTC.

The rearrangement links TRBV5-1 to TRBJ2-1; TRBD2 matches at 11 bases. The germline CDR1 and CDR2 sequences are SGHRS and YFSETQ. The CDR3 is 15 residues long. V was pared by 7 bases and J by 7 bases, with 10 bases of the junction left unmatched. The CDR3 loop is CASGELAGGGNEQFF. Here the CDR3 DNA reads TGCGCCAGCGGGGAGCTAGCGGGAGGTGGGAATGAGCAGTTCTTC.

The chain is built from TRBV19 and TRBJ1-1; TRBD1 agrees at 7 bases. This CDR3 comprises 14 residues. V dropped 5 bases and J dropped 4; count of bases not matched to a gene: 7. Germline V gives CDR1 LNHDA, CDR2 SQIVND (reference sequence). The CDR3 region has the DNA TGTGCCAGTAGTTCCGACAGGGCTCTCACTGAAGCTTTCTTT. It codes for CASSSDRALTEAFF.

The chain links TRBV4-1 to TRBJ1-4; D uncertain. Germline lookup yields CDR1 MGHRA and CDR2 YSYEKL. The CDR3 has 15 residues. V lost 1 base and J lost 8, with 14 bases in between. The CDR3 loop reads CASSQGNSFGEKLFF. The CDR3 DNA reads TGCGCCAGCAGCCAAGGGAACAGCTTTGGGGAAAAACTGTTTTTT.

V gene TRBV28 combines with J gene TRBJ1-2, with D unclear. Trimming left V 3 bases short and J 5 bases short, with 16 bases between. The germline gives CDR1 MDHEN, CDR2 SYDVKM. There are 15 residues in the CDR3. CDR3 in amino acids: CASSLGGSFGYGYTF. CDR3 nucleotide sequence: TGTGCCAGCAGTTTGGGCGGGTCGTTTGGTTATGGCTACACCTTC.

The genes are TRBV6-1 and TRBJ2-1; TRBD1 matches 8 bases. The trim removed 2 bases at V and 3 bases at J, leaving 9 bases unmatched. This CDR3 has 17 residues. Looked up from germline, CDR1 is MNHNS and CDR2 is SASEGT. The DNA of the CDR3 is TGTGCCAGCAGTGAACTGGGCCAGGGGGCTAACTACAATGAGCAGTTCTTC. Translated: CASSELGQGANYNEQFF.

The DNA for the CDR3 is TGTGCCAGCAGCCCATCGTGGAGGCTCACAGATACGCAGTATTTT. Translation: CASSPSWRLTDTQYF. V is TRBV7-8 and J is TRBJ2-3; the D gene is possibly TRBD2 (5 bases). Trimming removed 5 bases from V and 2 bases from J, with 14 bases in between. CDR1 is SGHVS, CDR2 FQNEAQ, per germline. The CDR3 is made up of 15 amino acids.